Presented here are 5 T cell receptor beta chains from one specimen sequenced in a study of identical twins. In TCRdb, the 5' RACE reads were re-called with MiXCR into one record per CDR3 protein. The sample has about 890,000 distinct CDR3 sequences; over 9% are singletons. These data are also associated with another study on yellow fever vaccine responses in identical twins.

Sequencing was performed on PBMCs. Every receptor here comes from a woman aged 18-35 years in good health.

This clonotype was recorded a few times. V usage is TRBV7-8 and J usage is TRBJ1-5; D perhaps matches TRBD1 (6 bases). Trimming removed 5 bases at V and 4 bases at J, with 12 bases between. Germline V gene sequence: CDR1 SGHVS, CDR2 FQNEAQ. This CDR3 has 14 residues. The CDR3 loop reads CASSQRGGNQPQHF. For the CDR3, the DNA is TGTGCCAGCAGCCAAAGGGGGGGTAATCAGCCCCAGCATTTT.

The chain joins TRBV5-1 to TRBJ2-3, with 8 positions matching TRBD1. Per germline, CDR1 SGHRS and CDR2 YFSETQ. The trim removed 3 bases at V and 0 bases at J, leaving 6 bases unmatched. The CDR3 is 16 residues long. The CDR3 sequence is CASSSTGGVSTDTQYF. As DNA, the CDR3 is TGCGCCAGCAGCTCCACAGGGGGAGTGAGCACAGATACGCAGTATTTT.

The chain has TRBV16 and TRBJ2-1; 12 bases agree with TRBD2. J was trimmed by 7 bases and V by 0 bases; bases with no gene match: 4. CDR3 length: 16 residues. CDR1 is KGHSY, CDR2 FQNENV, per germline. The CDR3 loop is CASSQSRLAGDNEQFF. The CDR3 bases are TGTGCCAGCAGCCAATCACGACTAGCGGGGGATAATGAGCAGTTCTTC.

In this sample, this clonotype turned up a few times. The chain recombines TRBV7-2 with TRBJ2-1; D may be TRBD2 (5 bases). The length of the CDR3 is 16 residues. The germline gives CDR1 SGHTA, CDR2 FQGNSA. V lost 1 base and J 3 bases, leaving 13 bases between the germline ends. CDR3 region: CASSLVPSLFYNEQFF. In DNA form, the CDR3 reads TGTGCCAGCAGCTTAGTGCCTAGCCTCTTCTACAATGAGCAGTTCTTC.

The chain is built from TRBV7-9 and TRBJ1-4; possibly TRBD1 for D (5 bases). The CDR3 runs 15 residues. Trimming cost V 3 bases and J 7 bases, with 15 bases left between them. The germline V gene has CDR1 SEHNR and CDR2 FQNEAQ (reference sequence). The CDR3 sequence is CASSLAGAASEKLFF. The CDR3 nucleotides are TGTGCCAGCAGCTTGGCTGGGGCCGCGAGTGAAAAACTGTTTTTT.